This T cell receptor beta chain derives from a study of Graves' ophthalmopathy and Graves' hyperthyroidism. For repertoire sequencing, the TCR beta CDR3 regions were amplified from RNA transcripts. RT-PCR in the first round used HTBI primers; a second-round multiplex PCR followed. TCRdb reprocessed the multiplex PCR reads via MiXCR and lists one record per CDR3 protein. The repertoire holds about 370,000 distinct CDR3 sequences, with about 17% as singletons. Broader study findings: Among thyroid clonotypes expanded above 0.001 frequency, most also appeared in blood.

This clonotype was detected many times. Antigen unknown. The germline V gene has CDR1 SGHTA and CDR2 FQGNSA. The ends lost 1 base at V and 6 bases at J; junction bases unmatched: 8. The length of the CDR3 is 15 residues. Each donor who had ophthalmopathy showed moderate-to-severe activity, a CAS of ≥3, a NOSPECS of ≥4, and a duration under 3 months. Sequenced material: peripheral blood. The V and J genes are TRBV7-2 and TRBJ1-1, with TRBD1 matching 7 bases. The TCR sequence derives from a woman between 18 and 29 years old with Graves' ophthalmopathy. CDR3 nucleotide sequence: TGTGCCAGCAGCTTAGGCTGGACAGGTCGGGCTGAAGCTTTCTTT. Encoded protein: CASSLGWTGRAEAFF.